These T cell receptor beta chains were read from a single sample in a study of T cell responses to AZD1222 COVID-19 vaccine. Sequenced by immunoSEQ multiplex PCR; TCRdb stores in-frame clones only, minus some. Altogether 15,000 to 19,000 clones are present, around 90% being singletons, with the ten largest covering roughly 2.8%. The starting material was peripheral blood, obtained 28 days after the second AZD1222 dose. The receptors here all came from an adult who received the AZD1222 COVID-19 vaccine. Both conserved end residues are part of each CDR3. A D gene is named only where the DNA matches it firmly. Part of the rows lack a size; the others show once, few, many or a class for expanded clones.

V,D,J,size,DNA,CDR3
TRBV7-2,TRBD1,TRBJ2-7,-,TGTGCCAGCAGCTGGACAGGTCCCGACGAGCAGTACTTC,CASSWTGPDEQYF
TRBV11-3,-,TRBJ1-1,-,TGTGCCAGCAGCAGGTTACCAGGGGCTGAAGCTTTCTTT,CASSRLPGAEAFF
TRBV4-1,TRBD1,TRBJ1-6,-,TGCGCCAGCAGCCAAGGTCAGGAGACAGGGGAATCACCCCTCCACTTT,CASSQGQETGESPLHF
TRBV30,-,TRBJ2-6,-,TGTGCCTGGAGCGCCCTTGGCTCTGGGGCCAACGTCCTGACTTTC,CAWSALGSGANVLTF
TRBV9,-,TRBJ1-3,-,TGTGCCAGCAGCGTAGGGGCCAACTCTGGAAACACCATATATTTT,CASSVGANSGNTIYF
TRBV2,-,TRBJ2-5,-,TGTGCCAGCAGACAAGAGACCCAGTACTTC,CASRQETQYF
TRBV19,-,TRBJ1-2,-,TGTGCCAGTAGTATAGTTGGAGGTCACTATGGCTACACCTTC,CASSIVGGHYGYTF
TRBV5-1,TRBD2,TRBJ2-7,-,TGCGCCAGCAGCTTGGGTGCTAGCGGTATTTCCTACGAGCAGTACTTC,CASSLGASGISYEQYF
TRBV19,-,TRBJ1-1,-,TGTGCCAGTAGTATGGCCGACCTGGACACTGAAGCTTTCTTT,CASSMADLDTEAFF
TRBV28,TRBD1,TRBJ2-7,once,TGTGCCAGCAGGAGGACAGGGGCCTACGAGCAGTACTTC,CASRRTGAYEQYF
TRBV5-1,-,TRBJ1-1,once,TGCGCCAGCAGCTTGGGGGGGCCCACTGAAGCTTTCTTT,CASSLGGPTEAFF
TRBV11-1,-,TRBJ1-1,-,TGTGCCAGCAGCGTAGAAATGAACACTGAAGCTTTCTTT,CASSVEMNTEAFF
TRBV4-2,-,TRBJ2-7,-,TGTGCCAGCAGCCCAACTAGCTTCGACGAGCAGTACTTC,CASSPTSFDEQYF
TRBV5-1,-,TRBJ2-3,-,TGCGCCAGCAGCTTGTTTAGCAGGGGCCGGGAAGATACGCAGTATTTT,CASSLFSRGREDTQYF
TRBV14,-,TRBJ2-2,-,TGTGCCAGCAGCCAAGGGCGGTCTACAGAGCTGTTTTTT,CASSQGRSTELFF
TRBV3-1/TRBV3-2,TRBD2,TRBJ2-1,-,TGTGCCAGCAGCCAGAGACTAGCGGGGGCCAGCTCCTACAATGAGCAGTTCTTC,CASSQRLAGASSYNEQFF